This TCR beta chain was captured in a study of cytomegalovirus exposure and HLA in healthy donors. Use of 60 Vbeta and 13 Jbeta primers characterized the PCR. TCRdb's table, derived via immunoSEQ multiplex PCR, lists solely in-frame clones and lacks some. The sample has 50,000 or so clones, 77% seen once. Study observations and caveats: In a later analysis, at a false discovery rate of 0.05, under 20,000 TCR beta sequences were associated with HLA alleles. Accurate HLA-A and HLA-B prediction from TCR beta sequences was reported for most subjects.

As concerns this clone: Its cognate antigen is unknown.

The source is a female donor in good health and CMV-seronegative. Sequenced sample: PBMCs.

CDR3 nucleotide sequence: TGTGCCATCAGTGAGAACAGTAACATTCAGTACTTC. This encodes CAISENSNIQYF. The chain recombines TRBV10-3 with TRBJ2-4; no clear D gene. CDR1 ENHRY and CDR2 SYGVKD come from the germline V gene. Trimming removed 2 bases at V and 7 bases at J, with 6 bases between. The CDR3 spans 12 residues.